The clone carrying this T cell receptor beta chain was seen many times. This record belongs to a study of metastatic and nonmetastatic thyroid tumors. No treatment of any kind had been given to any patient before thyroid surgery. V trimming: 5 bases; J trimming: 4 bases; junction bases outside the gene matches: 11. Germline-derived CDR1 and CDR2 are DFQATT and SNEGSKA (reference sequence). The CDR3 covers 14 residues. Original data processing: Researchers built a distant-metastasis classifier for papillary thyroid cancer that drew on CDR3 differences across clinicopathological groups. From the PCR reads, TCRdb re-called clones with MiXCR. The V and J calls come from TCRdb's annotation, not from the publication. The table shows tens of thousands of clones, with roughly 15% occurring only once.

The V gene is TRBV20-1, the J gene TRBJ2-7; 7 bases map to TRBD1. The sequence was obtained from a female donor with papillary thyroid cancer or a benign thyroid nodule (not recorded which). Some clones in this sample may be carry-over from other donors' samples. Sequencing was done on a sample of blood. The CDR3 protein is CSAVRQGDVYEQYF. As DNA, the CDR3 is TGCAGTGCTGTTCGACAGGGCGACGTTTACGAGCAGTACTTC.